The next 3 T cell receptor beta chains were all read from a single sample in a study of T cell responses to AZD1222 COVID-19 vaccine. Clones were read by immunoSEQ multiplex PCR, and TCRdb kept only the in-frame ones, dropping some. The data contain approximately 96,000 clones, just over 90% of them singletons. The sequencing used peripheral blood, collected 28 days after the second AZD1222 dose. These receptors all stem from an adult who received the AZD1222 COVID-19 vaccine.

V is TRBV7-6 and J is TRBJ1-5; D possibly corresponds to TRBD1 (6 bases). V was shortened by 1 base and J by 6 bases, with 10 bases between the two germline ends. Germline lookup yields CDR1 SGHVS and CDR2 FNYEAQ. The CDR3 length is 14 residues. CDR3 in amino acids: CASSLVVGAQPQHF. CDR3 in DNA: TGTGCCAGCAGCTTAGTTGTGGGGGCTCAGCCCCAGCATTTT.

V is TRBV7-8 and J is TRBJ1-3; 9 nucleotides line up with TRBD1. Germline V gene sequence: CDR1 SGHVS, CDR2 FQNEAQ. With V trimmed by 1 base and J by 2 bases, 6 bases remained unmatched. The CDR3 runs 17 residues. The CDR3 DNA sequence: TGTGCCAGCAGCTTAGGTAGACAGGGGGTAGCTGGAAACACCATATATTTT. It yields the protein CASSLGRQGVAGNTIYF.

The chain employs TRBV28 and TRBJ1-2; D may be TRBD1 (5 bases). With 5 bases removed from V and 8 bases from J, the gap between germline ends came to 18 bases. Germline loops: CDR1 MDHEN, CDR2 SYDVKM. There are 14 residues in the CDR3. The CDR3 bases are TGTGCCAGCAGTCCCCAGGGTCCCAAGGGGGGCTACACCTTC. Translation: CASSPQGPKGGYTF.